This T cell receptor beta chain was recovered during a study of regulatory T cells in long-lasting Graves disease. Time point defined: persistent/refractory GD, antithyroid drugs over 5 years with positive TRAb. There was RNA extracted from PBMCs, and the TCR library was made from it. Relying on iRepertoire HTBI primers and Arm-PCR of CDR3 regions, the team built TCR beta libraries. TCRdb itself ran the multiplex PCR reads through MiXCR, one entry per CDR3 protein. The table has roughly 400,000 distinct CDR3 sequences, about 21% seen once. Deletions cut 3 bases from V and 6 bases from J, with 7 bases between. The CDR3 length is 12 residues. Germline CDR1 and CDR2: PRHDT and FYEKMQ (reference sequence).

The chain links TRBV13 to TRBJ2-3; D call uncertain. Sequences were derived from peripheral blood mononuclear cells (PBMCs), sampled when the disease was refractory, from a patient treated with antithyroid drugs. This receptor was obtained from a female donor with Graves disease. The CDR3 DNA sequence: TGTGCCAGCAGCTTGTTCCGGGATACGCAGTATTTT. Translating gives CASSLFRDTQYF.